What follows is one TCR beta chain and its context. Authors' methods: Nucleated cell counts were estimated from reference gene primer amplification. Produced via immunoSEQ multiplex PCR; TCRdb's table is partial and in-frame only. For V, J and clone size, that table is used; D and trimming come from the DNA. The sample holds approximately 200,000 clones, about 95% seen once. This entry comes from a study of blood T cell repertoires in COVID-19. As for the study in general: Specimens from acute and convalescent COVID-19 originated in the United States, Italy and Spain. In each case, the material was cDNA or gDNA derived from T cells, B-cell-depleted T cells, or PBMCs.

The germline V and J ends were trimmed by 1 base and 4 bases, with 5 bases remaining between them. This CDR3 is 13 amino acids long. Germline lookup yields CDR1 LGHDT and CDR2 YNNKEL (reference sequence). Patients from Seattle were sampled longitudinally, starting during active infection. The sequence derives from a man aged 30-40 years with COVID-19, enrolled during active disease. Material: peripheral blood. The chain recombines TRBV3-1 (or the pseudogene TRBV3-2) with TRBJ1-5; the D is unclear. CDR3 bases: TGTGCCAGCAGCCAAGGCGGAAATCAGCCCCAGCATTTT. It yields the protein CASSQGGNQPQHF.